The next 21 T cell receptor beta chains were all read from a single sample in a study of neurological immune-mediated disorders (dated by TCRdb to between 2019 and 2020). Libraries were made using 5' RACE. Instrument used: Illumina HiSeq 2500. TCRdb's own reprocessing of the public reads used fastp at Q25 and MiXCR and kept productive beta chains. Merged by CDR3 protein, the rows form single entries marked with the most common genes and DNA. The sample table holds about 40,000 distinct CDR3 sequences, of which about 2.3% were seen once. Less than 3% of the sample comes from the top ten. Material: PBMCs. The receptors derive from a man aged 45-60 years with multiple sclerosis.

Many counts were recorded for this clonotype. The chain couples TRBV20-1 to TRBJ2-1; 7 bases line up with TRBD2. The CDR3 loop spans 14 amino acids. Germline trimming cut 3 bases from V and 4 bases from J; bases unmatched to any gene: 6. Germline CDR1 is DFQATT and CDR2 is SNEGSKA (reference sequence). The CDR3 here is CSASKSSGYNEQFF. Written as DNA, the CDR3 is TGCAGTGCTAGTAAATCTAGCGGTTACAATGAGCAGTTCTTC.

This clonotype was picked up many times. The rearrangement joins TRBV9 to TRBJ2-3; 15 bases map to TRBD2. The germline V gene has CDR1 SGDLS and CDR2 YYNGEE. J was trimmed by 4 bases and V by 3 bases; bases with no gene match: 6. This CDR3 is built from 17 residues. The CDR3, as DNA: TGTGCCAGCAGCGCCGGGACTAGCGGGGGGAGACCAGATACGCAGTATTTT. Translating gives CASSAGTSGGRPDTQYF.

This clonotype was seen ten or more times. Here the CDR3 reads CAIRGQANNSPLHF. The CDR3 coding sequence is TGTGCCATCAGGGGACAGGCAAATAATTCACCCCTCCACTTT. This chain links TRBV10-3 with TRBJ1-6, with 8 bases aligning to TRBD1. This CDR3 region has 14 residues. With 6 bases clipped from V and 5 bases from J, the junction kept 3 bases outside the gene matches. Germline V gives CDR1 ENHRY, CDR2 SYGVKD.

This clonotype was seen many times. The chain recombines TRBV12-3 or TRBV12-4 with TRBJ1-1, with D possibly being TRBD1 (6 bases). This CDR3 has 16 residues. The germline V and J ends were trimmed by 0 bases and 2 bases, with 13 bases remaining between them. As DNA, the CDR3 is TGTGCCAGCAGTTTAGCGGGGGGCTGGGGAAACACTGAAGCTTTCTTT. It specifies CASSLAGGWGNTEAFF.

This clonotype came up many times. The rearrangement links TRBV7-9 to TRBJ2-6; D is uncertain. The CDR3 is made up of 15 amino acids. Per the germline V gene, CDR1 is SEHNR and CDR2 is FQNEAQ (reference sequence). V was cut by 2 bases and J by 2 bases, with 7 bases left in between. CDR3 loop: CASSLIKTGANVLTF. The CDR3 DNA follows: TGTGCCAGCAGCTTAATAAAGACTGGGGCCAACGTCCTGACTTTC.

The sample holds a few counts of this clonotype. V and J are TRBV5-1 and TRBJ2-5; D remains unclear. V shed 0 bases and J shed 2 bases, with 5 bases lying between them. This CDR3 contains 13 residues. The germline V gene encodes CDR1 SGHRS and CDR2 YFSETQ. This CDR3 is CASSLASQETQYF. CDR3 sequence (DNA): TGCGCCAGCAGCTTGGCGTCGCAAGAGACCCAGTACTTC.

This clonotype was observed many times. V is TRBV28 and J is TRBJ1-5; possible D gene TRBD1, 6 bases. Looked up from germline, CDR1 is MDHEN and CDR2 is SYDVKM. The CDR3 spans 16 residues. Trimming cost V 10 bases and J 2 bases, with 21 bases left between them. CDR3 amino acids: CATLPAGDSGNQPQHF. CDR3 nucleotides: TGTGCCACCCTCCCGGCAGGGGATAGTGGCAATCAGCCCCAGCATTTT.

At least ten counts were recorded for this clonotype. The CDR3 region is CASSSGGGGGDGEQYF. CDR3 DNA: TGTGCCAGCAGTTCAGGGGGAGGCGGGGGCGACGGCGAGCAGTACTTC. This chain joins TRBV6-5 and TRBJ2-7; D possibly matches TRBD1 or TRBD2 (7 bases each). The germline V and J ends were trimmed by 4 bases and 6 bases, with 22 bases remaining between them. Germline V CDR1 and CDR2: MNHEY, SVGAGI. This CDR3 is built from 16 residues.

This clonotype has a count of ten or more. The rearrangement uses TRBV5-1 and TRBJ1-1, with TRBD1 as a possible D gene (5 bases). Trimming removed 0 bases from V and 0 bases from J, with 12 bases in between. The CDR3 covers 16 residues. In germline, CDR1 is SGHRS, CDR2 YFSETQ. The CDR3: CASSLDGTFMNTEAFF. The CDR3 DNA sequence: TGCGCCAGCAGCTTGGACGGGACCTTTATGAACACTGAAGCTTTCTTT.

This clonotype was picked up many times. The CDR3 DNA sequence: TGTGCCAGCAGCCAGGACATGTATGGCTACACCTTC. Residues: CASSQDMYGYTF. The chain joins TRBV7-9 to TRBJ1-2; tentatively, D is TRBD1 (5 bases). CDR3 size: 12 residues. Germline V gene sequence: CDR1 SEHNR, CDR2 FQNEAQ (reference sequence). V lost 5 bases and J lost 5, with 9 bases in between.

This clonotype was detected ten times or more. This chain uses TRBV20-1 with TRBJ2-3; 7 nucleotides align to TRBD2. Germline assignment: CDR1 DFQATT and CDR2 SNEGSKA (reference sequence). V dropped 1 base and J dropped 1; count of bases not matched to a gene: 11. This CDR3 comprises 17 residues. The CDR3 region is CSARGWGGAQGTDTQYF. The CDR3 DNA reads as TGCAGTGCTAGAGGTTGGGGAGGGGCGCAGGGCACAGATACGCAGTATTTT.

This clonotype has ten or more counts. The J gene is TRBJ2-1, the V gene TRBV12-3 or TRBV12-4; no definite D call. This CDR3 spans 11 amino acids. The V and J ends lost 5 bases and 12 bases respectively, with 11 bases between them. CDR3: CASSPTSVQFF. CDR3 DNA: TGTGCCAGCAGTCCCACATCCGTGCAGTTCTTC.

This clonotype was recorded at least ten times. This chain uses TRBV2 with TRBJ2-1; 8 positions agree with TRBD2. V lost 4 bases, J lost 6 bases, and 8 bases stayed unmatched. Germline-derived CDR1 and CDR2 are SNHLY and FYNNEI. This CDR3 spans 15 amino acids. This chain's CDR3 is CASSVGGGTSNEQFF. The CDR3 nucleotides read TGTGCCAGCAGTGTCGGGGGGGGCACTTCCAATGAGCAGTTCTTC. The full variable domain, completed using reference TRBV2 and TRBJ2-1, is EPEVTQTPSHQVTQMGQEVILRCVPISNHLYFYWYRQILGQKVEFLVSFYNNEISEKSEIFDDQFSVERPDGSNFTLKIRSTKLEDSAMYFCASSVGGGTSNEQFFGPGTRLTVL.

This clonotype was detected ten times or more. The chain links TRBV10-3 to TRBJ2-5; D possibly matches TRBD1 or TRBD2 (6 bases each). CDR3 length equals 15 residues. The ends were cut back, 2 bases at V and 4 bases at J, with 14 bases in the middle. CDR1 ENHRY and CDR2 SYGVKD come from the germline V gene. The CDR3 sequence: CAISEGGGGGETQYF. In DNA form, the CDR3 reads TGTGCCATCAGTGAGGGAGGGGGAGGAGGAGAGACCCAGTACTTC.

This clonotype has a count of ten or more. The chain couples TRBV7-2 to TRBJ2-3, with D uncertain. The germline CDR1 and CDR2 sequences are SGHTA and FQGNSA. The CDR3 runs 12 residues. V was cut by 6 bases and J by 5 bases, with 9 bases left in between. The CDR3 nucleotides are TGTGCCAGCAGTATCCCGGGAGATACGCAGTATTTT. The encoded protein is CASSIPGDTQYF.

This clonotype was seen at least ten times. The J gene is TRBJ2-2, the V gene TRBV6-5, with TRBD1 as a possible D gene (5 bases). Trimming removed 6 bases from V and 0 bases from J, with 8 bases in between. This CDR3 contains 14 residues. CDR1 is MNHEY and CDR2 is SVGAGI in the germline V gene. The CDR3 DNA follows: TGTGCCAGCAGACCCAGGGCGAACACCGGGGAGCTGTTTTTT. Protein: CASRPRANTGELFF.

In this sample, this clonotype turned up many times. The chain links TRBV5-1 to TRBJ2-2; D remains unclear. The CDR3 is 14 amino acids. Trimming took off 9 bases at V and 6 bases at J, with 18 bases between the two ends. Looked up from germline, CDR1 is SGHRS and CDR2 is YFSETQ. CDR3 DNA sequence: TGCGCCACCGCGGCCCGCGGTTCTTCCGGGGAGCTGTTTTTT. It translates to CATAARGSSGELFF.

This clonotype showed up many times. The chain carries TRBV11-2 and TRBJ2-7; TRBD1 might be the D (5 bases). Trimming left V 3 bases short and J 2 bases short, with 14 bases between. CDR1 is SGHAT, CDR2 FQNNGV, per germline. This CDR3 is 15 amino acids long. The CDR3 loop reads CASSFGSRVTYEQYF. Written as DNA, the CDR3 is TGTGCCAGCAGCTTTGGGTCCAGGGTGACCTACGAGCAGTACTTC.

This clonotype was observed at least ten times. The rearrangement uses TRBV5-1 and TRBJ1-1, with D perhaps TRBD1 (6 bases). Trimming stripped 4 bases from V and 8 bases from J, with 12 bases between. There are 12 residues in the CDR3. Per the germline V gene, CDR1 is SGHRS and CDR2 is YFSETQ. The CDR3 here is CASSLQGREAFF. CDR3 DNA sequence: TGCGCCAGCAGCCTACAGGGCAGGGAAGCTTTCTTT.

This clonotype was seen ten or more times. The rearrangement uses TRBV7-2 and TRBJ2-7, with 8 bases fitting TRBD2. The germline V gene encodes CDR1 SGHTA and CDR2 FQGNSA. The V gene end was trimmed by 5 bases and the J gene end by 1 base; junction bases not matched to a gene: 4. This CDR3 region has 14 residues. CDR3 in amino acids: CASSPGGGSYEQYF. CDR3 DNA sequence: TGTGCCAGCAGCCCCGGGGGGGGGTCCTACGAGCAGTACTTC.

This clonotype was recorded many times. The chain recombines TRBV7-9 with TRBJ2-1; D call uncertain. This CDR3 is 13 amino acids long. V was clipped by 1 base and J by 6 bases, with 7 bases between them. Per germline, CDR1 SEHNR and CDR2 FQNEAQ (reference sequence). Here the CDR3 reads CASSLGAINEQFF. The CDR3 region has the DNA TGTGCCAGCAGCTTAGGAGCAATCAATGAGCAGTTCTTC.